This TCR beta chain stems from a study of blood T cell repertoires in COVID-19. On the study more broadly: Samples came from the United States, Italy and Spain, spanning acute and convalescent COVID-19. T cells, B-cell-depleted T cells, or PBMCs supplied cDNA or gDNA.

The CDR3 is 15 amino acids. The germline gives CDR1 ENHRY, CDR2 SYGVKD. The J segment lost 6 bases and the V segment lost 5 bases, leaving 7 bases of the junction unmatched. How the authors handled the data: The authors estimated nucleated cell counts from reference gene primer amplification. Produced via immunoSEQ multiplex PCR; TCRdb's table is partial and in-frame only. V and J calls and clone size come straight from that table; D and trimming were deduced from the DNA. The data show 99,000 or so clones, roughly 81% seen once. This TCR came from a woman in her seventies with acute or convalescent COVID-19. V is TRBV10-3 and J is TRBJ1-6, with 7 positions matching TRBD1. Sequencing used peripheral blood. The DNA of the CDR3 is TGTGCCATCAGTCTTGGACAGGTGCTTAATTCACCCCTCCACTTT. Residues: CAISLGQVLNSPLHF.